The clone carrying this T cell receptor beta chain appeared once. The antigen is not known. Compared with germline, one end of the junction differs, possibly owing to a read error. In TCRdb, the RACE reads were re-called with MiXCR into one record per CDR3 protein. The sample includes a few hundred thousand distinct CDR3 sequences, around 5.5% of them seen just once. The sample is drawn from a study of human T cells and chemical hapten exposure. The overall study: From small differences in pooled library volume came most of the variation in per-sample TCR yields. Study-level results: TCRs above 1 in 1000 frequency did not change with DPC sensitization.

Time point denoted: pre-sensitization, week 0. Treatment reported: therapeutic diphenylcyclopropenone sensitization with weekly scalp DPC. It was unfractionated whole blood from which total RNA was extracted. The CDR3 has 15 residues. Germline V CDR1 and CDR2: LGHNA, YSLEER. The clonotype comes from a woman under 30 with alopecia areata. Some clones in this sample may be carry-over from other donors' samples. The chain links TRBV4-3 to TRBJ1-1; no clear D. Sequences were derived from whole blood, sampled in connection with sensitization to the hapten diphenylcyclopropenone (DPC). CDR3 DNA: TGCGCCAGCAGCCAAGATTCAGGATTAAACACTGAAGCTATCTTT. Amino acids: CASSQDSGLNTEAIF.